This TCR beta chain was found in a study of technical replicates of blood from four donors. This CDR3 has 16 residues. Method: immunoSEQ multiplex PCR; TCRdb's copy keeps in-frame clones and lacks some. The sample lists roughly 56,000 clones, 70% to 90% seen once, with about 5.2% in the top ten. Source material: PBMCs. The sequence was collected from a human donor in good health. Some clones in this sample may be carry-over from other donors' samples. V is TRBV21-1 and J is TRBJ1-5; no DNA check was done on the table's D call, TRBD1. TRBV21-1 is designated a pseudogene. This chain's CDR3 is CASSKDRTESNQPQHF. The DNA of the CDR3 is TGTGCCAGCAGCAAAGACAGGACGGAGAGCAATCAGCCCCAGCATTTT.